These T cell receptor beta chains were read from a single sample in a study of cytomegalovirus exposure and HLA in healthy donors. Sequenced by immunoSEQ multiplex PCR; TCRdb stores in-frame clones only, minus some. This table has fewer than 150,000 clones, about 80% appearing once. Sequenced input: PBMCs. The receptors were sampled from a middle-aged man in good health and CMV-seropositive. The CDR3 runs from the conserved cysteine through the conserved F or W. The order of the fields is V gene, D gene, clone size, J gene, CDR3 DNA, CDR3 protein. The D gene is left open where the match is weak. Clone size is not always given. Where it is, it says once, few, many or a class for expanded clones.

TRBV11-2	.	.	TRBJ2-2	TGTGCCAGCAGCCTACAACTAGTGGGAGCCGGGGAGCTGTTTTTT	CASSLQLVGAGELFF
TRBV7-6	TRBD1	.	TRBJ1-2	TGTGCCAGCAGCTGGGCCGGGACAGGAGCGGGTCACACCTTC	CASSWAGTGAGHTF
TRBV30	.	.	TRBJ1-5	TGTGCCTCCCAAGGACAAGACAATCAGCCCCAGCATTTT	CASQGQDNQPQHF
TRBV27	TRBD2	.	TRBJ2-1	TGTGCCAGCATCAAACTAGCGGGGGTGAGGAATGAGCAGTTCTTC	CASIKLAGVRNEQFF
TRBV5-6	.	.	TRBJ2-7	TGTGCCAGCAGCTACGGACAGGAGCAGTACTTC	CASSYGQEQYF
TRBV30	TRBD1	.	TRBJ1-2	TGTGCCTGGAGTGCCAGGACAGGTCGGGCTGGCTACACCTTC	CAWSARTGRAGYTF
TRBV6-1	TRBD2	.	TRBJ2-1	TGTGCCAGCAGCCTAAATAGCGGGGGCTACAATGAGCAGTTCTTC	CASSLNSGGYNEQFF
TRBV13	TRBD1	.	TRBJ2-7	TGTGCCAGCAGCTTACAGGGGGCAATCTCCTACGAGCAGTACTTC	CASSLQGAISYEQYF
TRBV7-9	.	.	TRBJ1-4	TGTGCCAGCAGCTTAGATGGGAGTGAAAAACTGTTTTTT	CASSLDGSEKLFF
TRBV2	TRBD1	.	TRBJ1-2	TGTGCCAGCAGTGAACTTGGGACAGACGGCGATGGCTACACCTTC	CASSELGTDGDGYTF
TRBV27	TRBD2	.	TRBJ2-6	TGTGCCAGCTTACCTCTAGCGGGAGTCTCTGGGGCCAACGTCCTGACTTTC	CASLPLAGVSGANVLTF
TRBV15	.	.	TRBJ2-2	TGTGCCACCAGTGCACCTCGGGATACACCGGGGGTGGCGAACACCGGGGAGCTGTTTTTT	CATSAPRDTPGVANTGELFF
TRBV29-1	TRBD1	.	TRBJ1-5	TGCAGCGTTGAGGAAGGGACAGGGGGTAGCAATCAGCCCCAGCATTTT	CSVEEGTGGSNQPQHF
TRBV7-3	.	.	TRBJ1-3	TGTGCCAGCAGCACCGGGTCCAGCTCCTCTGGAAACACCATATATTTT	CASSTGSSSSGNTIYF
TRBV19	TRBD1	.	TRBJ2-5	TGTGCCAGTAGTCTGACAGGGATCACCCAAGAGACCCAGTACTTC	CASSLTGITQETQYF
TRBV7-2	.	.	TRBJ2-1	TGTGCCAGCAGCTGGAAGCGGGACAATGAGCAGTTCTTC	CASSWKRDNEQFF
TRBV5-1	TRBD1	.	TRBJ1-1	TGCGCCAGCTCGGGACAGGGGGCCAACACTGAAGCTTTCTTT	CASSGQGANTEAFF
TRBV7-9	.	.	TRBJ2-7	TGTGCCAGCAGCTCATCTAAATGGCAGGGTATCGAGCAGTACTTC	CASSSSKWQGIEQYF
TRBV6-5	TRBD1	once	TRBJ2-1	TGTGCCAGCAGTTACTCCACAGGGGGCTACAATGAGCAGTTCTTC	CASSYSTGGYNEQFF
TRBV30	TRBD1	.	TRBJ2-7	TGTGCCTGGAGTATCATACAGGGGGAAGCCTACGAGCAGTACTTC	CAWSIIQGEAYEQYF
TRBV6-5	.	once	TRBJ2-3	TGTACCACCCGGGGTCCCTACACAGATACGCAGTATTTT	CTTRGPYTDTQYF